The T cell receptor beta chain under discussion was sequenced for a study of T cell repertoires in cytomegalovirus infection. About this clonotype itself: The target antigen is unknown.

Study findings and constraints: Dominant in the ex vivo response were TCR beta clonotypes restricted by HLA-C and specific for CMV. Carriers of CMV and the relevant HLA type were discriminated by public TCR beta frequency.

TCRdb fed the reads into MiXCR, producing one record per CDR3 protein. The table has hundreds of thousands of distinct CDR3 sequences, about 11% seen once; the top ten hold 10% to 13%. V was trimmed by 0 bases and J by 6 bases, leaving 17 bases between them. This CDR3 is built from 15 residues. The V gene's germline CDR1 is DFQATT and CDR2 SNEGSKA (reference sequence). Sequencing was carried out using PBMCs. V usage is TRBV20-1 and J usage is TRBJ1-1; the D is unclear. The TCR originated in a human donor in good health (CMV status not recorded). Some clones in this sample may be carry-over from other donors' samples. This CDR3 reads CSARESGWPLAEAFF. Here the CDR3 DNA reads TGCAGTGCTAGAGAGAGTGGGTGGCCCCTGGCTGAAGCTTTCTTT.